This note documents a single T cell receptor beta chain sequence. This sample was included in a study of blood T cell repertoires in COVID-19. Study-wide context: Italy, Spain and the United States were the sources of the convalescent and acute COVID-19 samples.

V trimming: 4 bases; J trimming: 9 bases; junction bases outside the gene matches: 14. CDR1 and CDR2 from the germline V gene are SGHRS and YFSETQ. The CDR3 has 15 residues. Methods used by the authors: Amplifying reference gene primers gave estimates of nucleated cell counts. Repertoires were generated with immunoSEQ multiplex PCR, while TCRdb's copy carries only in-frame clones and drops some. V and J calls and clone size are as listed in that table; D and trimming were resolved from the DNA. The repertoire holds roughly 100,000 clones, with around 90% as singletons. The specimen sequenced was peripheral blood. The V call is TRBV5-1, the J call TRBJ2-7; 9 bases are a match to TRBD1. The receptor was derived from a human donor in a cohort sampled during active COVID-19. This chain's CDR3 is CASSGGPGTGQPQYF. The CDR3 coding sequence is TGCGCCAGCAGCGGGGGTCCCGGGACAGGGCAACCGCAGTACTTC.